What follows are 16 T cell receptor beta chains derived from one specimen sequenced in a study of T cell responses to AZD1222 COVID-19 vaccine. Produced via immunoSEQ multiplex PCR; TCRdb's table is partial and in-frame only. The sample records approximately 71,000 clones, more than 70% being singletons. The material was peripheral blood, obtained on day 0 of AZD1222 vaccination. The source of these receptors is an adult in good health.

This rearrangement joins TRBV19 to TRBJ2-7; TRBD1 matches at 8 bases. Trimming took 3 bases from V and 0 from J; bases not matched to a gene: 1. Germline CDR1 is LNHDA and CDR2 is SQIVND (reference sequence). The CDR3 totals 14 residues. CDR3 in DNA: TGTGCCAGTAGTATCGGACAGGGCTCCTACGAGCAGTACTTC. Amino acids: CASSIGQGSYEQYF.

About this clone: This may come from a read error, since a much larger clone is one base off. V is TRBV9 and J is TRBJ2-1, with D possibly being TRBD1 (6 bases). V was trimmed by 4 bases and J by 3 bases, leaving 14 bases between them. There are 15 residues in the CDR3. From germline, CDR1 is SGDLS and CDR2 YYNGEE. The CDR3 region is CASSIYRVDYNEQFF. CDR3 nucleotide sequence: TGTGCCAGCAGCATCTACAGGGTAGACTACAATGAGCAGTTCTTC.

The chain joins TRBV5-8 to TRBJ2-7, with 7 positions matching TRBD1. V lost 5 bases and J lost 4; bases outside the gene matches: 12. Germline V CDR1 and CDR2: SGHTS, YDEGEE. The CDR3 totals 15 residues. The CDR3 loop reads CASSYGEAGGYEQYF. The DNA for the CDR3 is TGTGCCAGCAGTTATGGAGAGGCAGGGGGATACGAGCAGTACTTC.

The genes are TRBV10-3 and TRBJ1-2, with D tentatively TRBD1 (5 bases). CDR1 ENHRY and CDR2 SYGVKD come from the germline V gene. The CDR3 has 13 residues. The V gene lost 4 bases and the J gene lost 6 bases, with 12 bases spanning the gap. The CDR3 here is CAISGSIGDGYTF. The DNA of the CDR3 is TGTGCCATCAGTGGCTCTATAGGGGATGGCTACACCTTC.

The J gene is TRBJ2-5, the V gene TRBV5-4; D might be TRBD2 (6 bases). Germline values: CDR1 SGHNT, CDR2 YYREEE (reference sequence). The V and J ends lost 1 base and 2 bases respectively, with 15 bases between them. CDR3 length: 16 amino acids. CDR3 region: CASSLLSGGRQETQYF. The CDR3, as DNA: TGTGCCAGCAGCTTGCTTAGCGGAGGCAGACAAGAGACCCAGTACTTC.

This chain's CDR3 is CAWRWADTSGTEAFF. DNA for the CDR3: TGTGCCTGGAGATGGGCGGACACCTCGGGGACTGAAGCTTTCTTT. The V call is TRBV30, the J call TRBJ1-1; perhaps TRBD1 as D (5 bases). The CDR3 has 15 amino acids. With 3 bases removed from V and 5 bases from J, the gap between germline ends came to 19 bases. Germline CDR1 and CDR2: GTSNPN and SVGIG (reference sequence).

CDR3 in amino acids: CASTRLISYNEQFF. CDR3 DNA: TGTGCCAGCACGAGACTCATATCCTACAATGAGCAGTTCTTC. The chain combines TRBV11-2 with TRBJ2-1, with D unresolved. Germline CDR1 and CDR2: SGHAT and FQNNGV. The V end was cut by 7 bases, the J end by 1 base, with 11 bases between. The CDR3 covers 14 residues.

This chain connects TRBV11-2 to TRBJ2-5; the match to TRBD2 covers 11 bases. CDR1 and CDR2 (germline): SGHAT, FQNNGV. V lost 5 bases to trimming and J lost 4 bases; unmatched junction nucleotides: 9. This CDR3 contains 16 residues. CDR3 sequence reads: CASSQGLADLGETQYF. For the CDR3, the DNA is TGTGCCAGCAGCCAGGGACTAGCGGATCTGGGAGAGACCCAGTACTTC. Supplemented by reference TRBV11-2 and TRBJ2-5, the full variable domain reads EAGVAQSPRYKIIEKRQSVAFWCNPISGHATLYWYQQILGQGPKLLIQFQNNGVVDDSQLPKDRFSAERLKGVDSTLKIQPAKLEDSAVYLCASSQGLADLGETQYFGPGTRLLVL.

This sequence joins TRBV24-1 and TRBJ1-4, with a weak D call TRBD1 (6 bases). The CDR3 covers 14 residues. The germline V gene encodes CDR1 KGHDR and CDR2 SFDVKD. Trimming cost V 9 bases and J 3 bases, with 13 bases left between them. The CDR3 bases are TGTGCCACCTCAGGGGTAGGGGCTAATGAAAAACTGTTTTTT. Protein product: CATSGVGANEKLFF.

The V call is TRBV6-6, the J call TRBJ1-2; TRBD1 matches at 9 bases. Germline-derived CDR1 and CDR2 are MNHNY and SVGAGI (reference sequence). This CDR3 is 17 amino acids long. J lost 4 bases, V lost 5 bases, and 14 bases had no gene match. CDR3 residues: CASSPGQGRGWSYGYTF. The CDR3 bases are TGTGCCAGCAGTCCCGGACAGGGGAGGGGATGGTCCTATGGCTACACCTTC.

This sequence joins TRBV4-1 and TRBJ2-1, with D possibly TRBD1 on 6 matching bases. Germline V gives CDR1 MGHRA, CDR2 YSYEKL. The CDR3 consists of 18 residues. The germline V and J ends were trimmed by 1 base and 0 bases, with 16 bases remaining between them. The CDR3 reads CASSQAPGHPSSYNEQFF. The CDR3 DNA sequence: TGCGCCAGCAGCCAAGCACCGGGACACCCGAGCTCCTACAATGAGCAGTTCTTC.

The rearrangement joins TRBV7-9 to TRBJ1-2, with D perhaps TRBD1 (5 bases). Per germline, CDR1 SEHNR and CDR2 FQNEAQ (reference sequence). The CDR3 totals 14 residues. Trimming left V 8 bases short and J 3 bases short, with 16 bases between. CDR3 DNA sequence: TGTGCCAGCCCCGTGGGGGATCATGACTATGGCTACACCTTC. Protein sequence: CASPVGDHDYGYTF.

The genes are TRBV4-2 and TRBJ2-3; either TRBD1 or TRBD2 may fit D (5 bases each). V lost 2 bases, J lost 6 bases, and 15 bases lay in between. There are 15 residues in the CDR3. CDR1 LGHNA and CDR2 YNFKEQ come from the germline V gene. The CDR3 DNA sequence: TGTGCCAGCAGCCAAAACCGGGGCACTTCGGATACGCAGTATTTT. This sequence encodes CASSQNRGTSDTQYF.

J is TRBJ2-1 and V is TRBV5-4; weak D call: TRBD2 (6 bases). V gave up 2 bases and J gave up 5 bases, with 14 bases separating them. In germline, CDR1 is SGHNT, CDR2 YYREEE (reference sequence). The CDR3 loop spans 15 amino acids. CDR3 loop: CASSFSLAANNEQFF. In DNA, the CDR3 is TGTGCCAGCAGCTTTTCACTAGCCGCCAACAATGAGCAGTTCTTC.

V usage is TRBV7-3 and J usage is TRBJ2-3; the match to TRBD2 covers 9 bases. The CDR3 is made up of 17 amino acids. Trimming cost V 1 base and J 7 bases; bases outside gene matches: 12. Looked up from germline, CDR1 is SGHTA and CDR2 is FQGTGA. CDR3 residues: CASSLRSTSGVEYTQYF. The CDR3 nucleotides read TGTGCCAGCAGCTTAAGGTCGACTAGCGGAGTTGAGTATACGCAGTATTTT.

This chain uses TRBV25-1 with TRBJ2-4; D possibly corresponds to TRBD2 (7 bases). CDR1 MGHDK and CDR2 SYGVNS come from the germline V gene. Deletions cut 4 bases from V and 5 bases from J, with 21 bases between. CDR3 length: 17 amino acids. DNA for the CDR3: TGTGCCAGCAGTGGATGGGGAGGGGGAGGCAGGGAAAACATTCAGTACTTC. It specifies CASSGWGGGGRENIQYF.